The rows below give T cell receptor beta chains drawn from one sample of a study of T cell responses to AZD1222 COVID-19 vaccine. Clones were read by immunoSEQ multiplex PCR, and TCRdb kept only the in-frame ones, dropping some. The sample has tens of thousands of clones, under 95% seen once. The sample in question was peripheral blood, obtained on day 0 of MenACWY control vaccination. Receptor source: an adult in good health. Both conserved end residues are part of each CDR3. The D gene is left open where the match is weak. Some rows mark clone size as missing; the rest say once, few, many or name a class of expanded clone.

j_call d_call v_call clone_size cdr3_aa cdr3_nt
TRBJ1-1 - TRBV7-8 - CASSLRQVLNTEAFF TGTGCCAGCAGCCTACGACAGGTGCTGAACACTGAAGCTTTCTTT
TRBJ1-2 TRBD1 TRBV6-2/TRBV6-3 once CASSYPTDRGRYGYTF TGTGCCAGCAGTTACCCCACGGACAGGGGGCGTTATGGCTACACCTTC
TRBJ2-7 - TRBV18 - CASSPMGNEQYF TGTGCCAGCTCACCCATGGGGAACGAGCAGTACTTC
TRBJ2-7 - TRBV7-8 - CASSLAPPYEQYF TGTGCCAGCAGCTTGGCCCCACCCTACGAGCAGTACTTC
TRBJ1-1 TRBD1 TRBV28 - CASTKMTGRTEAFF TGTGCCAGCACCAAAATGACAGGGCGCACTGAAGCTTTCTTT
TRBJ1-5 - TRBV19 - CASKFGYEEQPQHF TGTGCCAGTAAGTTTGGGTATGAGGAACAGCCCCAGCATTTT
TRBJ1-3 TRBD1 TRBV7-2 few CASSSSTGAGNTIYF TGTGCCAGCAGCTCCAGCACAGGGGCTGGAAACACCATATATTTT
TRBJ1-6 - TRBV5-1 - CASSLAGGSDSPLHF TGCGCCAGCAGCTTGGCCGGGGGGAGTGATTCACCCCTCCACTTT
TRBJ2-5 - TRBV18 - CASSPDLQETQYF TGTGCCAGCTCACCAGATTTACAAGAGACCCAGTACTTC
TRBJ1-5 TRBD1 TRBV19 - CASGQSTGAFQPQHF TGTGCCAGTGGTCAAAGTACAGGGGCGTTTCAGCCCCAGCATTTT
TRBJ2-1 - TRBV24-1 - CATSDLAGFDEQFF TGTGCCACCAGTGATTTGGCGGGGTTCGATGAGCAGTTCTTC
TRBJ1-5 - TRBV6-4 - CASSAPAYSNQPQHF TGTGCCAGCAGTGCCCCGGCCTATAGCAATCAGCCCCAGCATTTT
TRBJ1-5 - TRBV19 - CASTPSGNQPQHF TGTGCCAGTACTCCCTCGGGGAATCAGCCCCAGCATTTT